Below are 16 T cell receptor beta chains sequenced from a single sample in a study of blood T cells in healthy people across ages. Together with a sample-barcoded 5' primer, a J-beta primer mix was included in a second PCR lasting roughly 6 to 12 cycles. TCRdb reprocessed the 5' RACE reads with MiXCR, giving one entry per CDR3 protein. The profile covers more than 650,000 distinct CDR3 sequences, with 22% appearing a single time and roughly a fifth taken by the ten largest. The sequenced material came from blood. These receptors all come from a man between 65 and 85 years old in good health.

Here the CDR3 reads CASSSPDRGYYEQYF. CDR3 DNA: TGTGCCAGCAGTTCCCCGGACAGGGGGTACTACGAGCAGTACTTC. V and J are TRBV12-3 or TRBV12-4 and TRBJ2-7; TRBD1 matches 10 bases. The ends lost 4 bases at V and 3 bases at J; junction bases unmatched: 6. CDR3 size: 15 residues.

The chain couples TRBV6-5 to TRBJ1-2, with unresolved D. This CDR3 spans 12 amino acids. The V gene lost 4 bases and the J gene lost 4 bases, with 7 bases spanning the gap. Germline loops: CDR1 MNHEY, CDR2 SVGAGI. The chain's CDR3 is CASSSLPYGYTF. CDR3 coding DNA: TGTGCCAGCAGTTCCCTTCCCTATGGCTACACCTTC.

This clonotype was counted between two and nine times. The genes are TRBV5-1 and TRBJ1-1, with D perhaps matching TRBD1 (5 bases). Looked up from germline, CDR1 is SGHRS and CDR2 is YFSETQ. The CDR3 loop spans 13 amino acids. Trimming left V 4 bases short and J 10 bases short, with 17 bases between. CDR3 sequence reads: CASSQWEGRGAFF. The CDR3 region has the DNA TGCGCCAGCAGCCAATGGGAGGGGCGGGGAGCTTTCTTT.

The chain uses TRBV19 and TRBJ2-4; no firm D call. Trimming stripped 7 bases from V and 0 bases from J, with 10 bases between. This CDR3 contains 14 residues. Germline-derived CDR1 and CDR2 are LNHDA and SQIVND (reference sequence). CDR3 bases: TGTGCCAGTAACCATCGAACAGCCAAAAACATTCAGTACTTC. This sequence encodes CASNHRTAKNIQYF.

In its sample, this clonotype was seen once. The chain links TRBV18 to TRBJ2-5, with D possibly TRBD1 on 5 matching bases. The germline V gene encodes CDR1 KGHSH and CDR2 LQKENI. The germline V and J ends were trimmed by 1 base and 2 bases, with 8 bases remaining between them. The length of the CDR3 is 14 residues. The CDR3 protein is CASSPQRQQETQYF. The CDR3 nucleotides read TGTGCCAGCTCACCACAGAGACAGCAAGAGACCCAGTACTTC.

There are a few counts of this clonotype. The chain has TRBV12-3 or TRBV12-4 and TRBJ2-3, with a tentative D call TRBD1 (7 bases). The V gene lost 5 bases and the J gene lost 3 bases, with 15 bases spanning the gap. CDR3 length: 15 amino acids. The CDR3 loop is CASSGGGFGTDTQYF. The CDR3 region has the DNA TGTGCCAGCAGTGGAGGGGGCTTTGGAACAGATACGCAGTATTTT.

V gene TRBV2 combines with J gene TRBJ2-1, with 7 bases lining up with TRBD2. Per germline, CDR1 SNHLY and CDR2 FYNNEI. J lost 6 bases, V lost 4 bases, and 6 bases had no gene match. The CDR3 sequence is 14 residues long. CDR3 protein: CASSVGGGVNEQFF. CDR3 coding DNA: TGTGCCAGCAGTGTCGGCGGGGGAGTCAATGAGCAGTTCTTC.

This clonotype came up a few times. V usage is TRBV29-1 and J usage is TRBJ2-5, with TRBD1 identical over 12 bases. The DNA matches TRBJ2-1 better at its end, which makes the J call doubtful. Germline V gives CDR1 SQVTM, CDR2 ANQGSEA. CDR3 size: 13 residues. The DNA for the CDR3 is TGCAGCGTGGGGGGACAGGGGGCGGATGAGCAGTTCTTC. This translates into CSVGGQGADEQFF.

Only a few counts were recorded for this clonotype. The rearrangement links TRBV29-1 to TRBJ1-1; 7 bases map to TRBD1. Germline values: CDR1 SQVTM, CDR2 ANQGSEA. CDR3 length equals 13 residues. The junction had 10 bases not matched to a gene; V was cut back by 8 bases and J by 4 bases. The CDR3 protein is CSTRQGAVTEAFF. Here the CDR3 DNA reads TGCAGCACCAGACAGGGAGCGGTCACTGAAGCTTTCTTT.

The V and J genes are TRBV12-3 or TRBV12-4 and TRBJ1-1; D gene unclear. V was trimmed by 5 bases and J by 2 bases, leaving 15 bases between them. The CDR3 has 15 residues. This CDR3 reads CASSRSNLGNTEAFF. In DNA, the CDR3 is TGTGCCAGCAGTCGATCCAATCTAGGAAACACTGAAGCTTTCTTT.

V gene TRBV4-1 combines with J gene TRBJ2-7, with TRBD1 matching over 9 bases. The CDR3 length is 17 residues. J was trimmed by 4 bases and V by 1 base; bases with no gene match: 11. Germline lookup yields CDR1 MGHRA and CDR2 YSYEKL. Here the CDR3 reads CASSQGGPGQGIYEQYF. Here the CDR3 DNA reads TGCGCCAGCAGCCAAGGTGGTCCGGGACAGGGTATTTACGAGCAGTACTTC.

This clonotype was counted a few times. The chain carries TRBV6-5 and TRBJ1-1; a weak D match, TRBD1 (6 bases). Between the trimmed V and J ends, which lost 6 bases and 4 bases, there was a span of 18 bases. This CDR3 comprises 15 residues. Germline V gives CDR1 MNHEY, CDR2 SVGAGI. CDR3 amino acids: CASSRGQILPTEAFF. The CDR3 DNA is TGTGCCAGCAGCCGAGGACAGATACTCCCCACTGAAGCTTTCTTT.

The chain links TRBV6-6 to TRBJ1-1; D call uncertain. Germline V gene data show CDR1 as MNHNY and CDR2 as SVGAGI (reference sequence). Deletions cut 5 bases from V and 1 base from J, with 14 bases between. The CDR3 contains 15 residues. This chain's CDR3 is CASSRVFVGNTEAFF. In DNA form, the CDR3 reads TGTGCCAGCAGTCGGGTCTTTGTGGGGAACACTGAAGCTTTCTTT.

V and J are TRBV5-1 and TRBJ1-1; 11 nucleotides align to TRBD1. The CDR3 consists of 16 residues. The germline gives CDR1 SGHRS, CDR2 YFSETQ. V lost 4 bases and J lost 4; bases outside the gene matches: 9. CDR3 sequence reads: CASSQGQGVPTTEAFF. DNA of the CDR3: TGCGCCAGCAGCCAGGGACAGGGGGTTCCCACCACTGAAGCTTTCTTT.

The chain employs TRBV4-1 and TRBJ2-3; TRBD1 matches 8 bases. The CDR3 sequence is 16 residues long. Trimming took 4 bases from V and 1 from J; bases not matched to a gene: 7. The germline V gene encodes CDR1 MGHRA and CDR2 YSYEKL. CDR3: CASSPNQGAGTDTQYF. The CDR3 DNA sequence: TGCGCCAGCAGCCCTAACCAGGGGGCAGGCACAGATACGCAGTATTTT.

This chain joins TRBV30 and TRBJ2-7, with a possible D match to TRBD1 (5 bases). This CDR3 contains 13 residues. V was shortened by 0 bases and J by 4 bases, with 10 bases between the two germline ends. Looked up from germline, CDR1 is GTSNPN and CDR2 is SVGIG (reference sequence). CDR3 in DNA: TGTGCCTGGAGTGTACAGGTCCAGTACGAGCAGTACTTC. It is translated as CAWSVQVQYEQYF.